This is a list of T cell receptor beta chains from one sample in a study of post-analysis software for immune sequencing data. TCRdb itself ran the PCR reads through MiXCR, one entry per CDR3 protein. This sample carries about 540,000 distinct CDR3 sequences, around 34% of them seen once, and the ten largest clones take 6%. The sample comprised blood. Every receptor here comes from a girl aged 2 to 17 with multiple sclerosis. CDR3s include the opening cysteine and the closing phenylalanine or tryptophan. The D gene is left open where the match is weak. Clone sizes are given selectively: once, few, many, or a class where the clone is expanded.

D: -
J: TRBJ2-5
size: -
V: TRBV7-7
CDR3: CASSLNPLGSQETQYF
DNA: TGTGCTAGCAGCTTAAACCCACTAGGATCCCAAGAGACCCAGTACTTC

D: -
J: TRBJ2-2
size: few
V: TRBV18
CDR3: CASPPTGTNTGELFF
DNA: TGTGCCAGCCCACCAACAGGAACGAACACCGGGGAGCTGTTTTTT

D: -
J: TRBJ1-1
size: -
V: TRBV29-1
CDR3: CSVERGRGTEAFF
DNA: TGCAGCGTTGAGCGGGGTAGGGGCACTGAAGCTTTCTTT

D: -
J: TRBJ1-6
size: many
V: TRBV6-5
CDR3: CASSYPDSPLHF
DNA: TGTGCCAGCAGTTACCCCGATTCACCCCTCCACTTT

D: TRBD1
J: TRBJ1-6
size: -
V: TRBV6-5
CDR3: CASGRGGGSPLHF
DNA: TGTGCCAGCGGCAGGGGGGGCGGTTCACCCCTCCACTTT

D: -
J: TRBJ2-7
size: few
V: TRBV5-1
CDR3: CASSLIGDHEQYF
DNA: TGCGCCAGCAGCTTGATTGGGGACCACGAGCAGTACTTC

D: -
J: TRBJ2-1
size: few
V: TRBV20-1
CDR3: CSARAGHSSYNEQFF
DNA: TGCAGTGCTAGGGCGGGGCATAGCTCCTACAATGAGCAGTTCTTC

D: -
J: TRBJ1-5
size: -
V: TRBV20-1
CDR3: CSARTGSGNQPQHF
DNA: TGCAGTGCCCGTACAGGGTCGGGCAATCAGCCCCAGCATTTT

D: -
J: TRBJ2-5
size: few
V: TRBV11-2
CDR3: CASRMLLGTQYF
DNA: TGTGCCAGCAGGATGCTTTTGGGGACGCAGTACTTC

D: -
J: TRBJ2-3
size: -
V: TRBV28
CDR3: CASTQGANTQYF
DNA: TGTGCCAGCACCCAGGGTGCGAATACGCAGTATTTT

D: -
J: TRBJ2-2
size: -
V: TRBV29-1
CDR3: CSVTTAANTGELFF
DNA: TGCAGCGTTACGACAGCCGCGAACACCGGGGAGCTGTTTTTT

D: -
J: TRBJ2-1
size: few
V: TRBV10-3
CDR3: CAISASGTLGLGEQFF
DNA: TGTGCCATCAGTGCATCAGGGACGTTGGGGTTGGGTGAGCAGTTCTTC

D: -
J: TRBJ1-2
size: -
V: TRBV5-6
CDR3: CASSSLTPGLGTSYGYTF
DNA: TGTGCCAGCAGCTCCCTGACACCGGGTCTCGGAACGAGCTATGGCTACACCTTC

D: TRBD1
J: TRBJ1-3
size: -
V: TRBV6-5
CDR3: CASRQGVSGNTIYF
DNA: TGTGCCAGCAGGCAGGGGGTATCTGGAAACACCATATATTTT

D: -
J: TRBJ2-3
size: -
V: TRBV2
CDR3: CASRALADTQYF
DNA: TGTGCCAGCAGGGCGTTGGCAGATACGCAGTATTTT

D: -
J: TRBJ1-6
size: many
V: TRBV20-1
CDR3: CSARAGHPGGNSPLHF
DNA: TGCAGTGCTAGAGCCGGACATCCGGGGGGGAATTCACCCCTCCACTTT

D: -
J: TRBJ1-4
size: -
V: TRBV27
CDR3: CASSLLGERGEKLFF
DNA: TGTGCCAGCAGTTTACTGGGGGAGCGAGGAGAAAAACTGTTTTTT

D: -
J: TRBJ2-7
size: -
V: TRBV3-1
CDR3: CASSPFRGGEQYF
DNA: TGTGCCAGCAGCCCCTTTAGGGGTGGCGAGCAGTACTTC

D: TRBD2
J: TRBJ2-1
size: few
V: TRBV29-1
CDR3: CSVGQGLAENEQFF
DNA: TGCAGCGTTGGGCAGGGACTAGCGGAAAATGAGCAGTTCTTC

D: -
J: TRBJ2-5
size: few
V: TRBV5-5
CDR3: CASSLGDRSILEQYF
DNA: TGTGCCAGCAGCTTGGGGGACCGCTCCATCTTGGAGCAGTACTTC

D: -
J: TRBJ2-7
size: -
V: TRBV5-6
CDR3: CASRLWTVSSYEQYF
DNA: TGTGCCAGCAGGCTATGGACGGTCAGCTCCTACGAGCAGTACTTC

D: TRBD1
J: TRBJ2-7
size: once
V: TRBV12-3/TRBV12-4
CDR3: CASSSRDRVCYEQYF
DNA: TGTGCCAGCAGTTCCCGGGACAGGGTTTGTTACGAGCAGTACTTC

D: -
J: TRBJ1-2
size: few
V: TRBV12-3/TRBV12-4
CDR3: CASSGTRAGGYTF
DNA: TGTGCCTCCTCCGGGACACGGGCGGGTGGCTACACCTTC

D: -
J: TRBJ2-7
size: -
V: TRBV11-2
CDR3: CASSFHRTYEQYF
DNA: TGTGCCAGCAGCTTTCACAGAACCTACGAGCAGTACTTC

D: -
J: TRBJ2-3
size: -
V: TRBV9
CDR3: CASSLRRGKTDTQYF
DNA: TGTGCCAGCAGCCTACGCCGGGGTAAGACAGATACGCAGTATTTT

D: -
J: TRBJ2-3
size: few
V: TRBV12-3/TRBV12-4
CDR3: CASSYTDGTDTQYF
DNA: TGTGCCAGCAGTTACACCGACGGTACAGATACGCAGTATTTT

D: TRBD2
J: TRBJ2-1
size: -
V: TRBV3-1
CDR3: CASSQAQRGYYNEQFF
DNA: TGTGCCAGCAGCCAGGCTCAGCGGGGCTACTACAATGAGCAGTTCTTC

D: TRBD2
J: TRBJ2-1
size: -
V: TRBV7-2
CDR3: CASSLRASGGVSYNEQFF
DNA: TGTGCCAGCAGCTTACGCGCCAGCGGGGGGGTCTCCTACAATGAGCAGTTCTTC

D: TRBD2
J: TRBJ2-5
size: -
V: TRBV20-1
CDR3: CSAFPGLAGGLQYF
DNA: TGCAGTGCTTTTCCGGGACTAGCGGGAGGACTCCAGTACTTC

D: -
J: TRBJ1-2
size: -
V: TRBV18
CDR3: CASSPPDSRTYGYTF
DNA: TGTGCCAGCTCACCACCGGATTCACGGACTTATGGCTACACCTTC

D: -
J: TRBJ2-3
size: -
V: TRBV10-3
CDR3: CAISDMGTSTDTQYF
DNA: TGTGCCATCAGTGACATGGGTACTAGCACAGATACGCAGTATTTT

D: -
J: TRBJ1-2
size: -
V: TRBV7-2
CDR3: CASSLVRGIGYGYTF
DNA: TGTGCCAGCAGCTTAGTGAGAGGGATTGGGTATGGCTACACCTTC

D: -
J: TRBJ2-1
size: many
V: TRBV29-1
CDR3: CSVHGTNEQFF
DNA: TGCAGCGTCCACGGGACCAATGAGCAGTTCTTC

D: -
J: TRBJ2-2
size: -
V: TRBV7-2
CDR3: CASSPADRTNTGELFF
DNA: TGTGCCAGCAGCCCAGCCGACAGAACAAACACCGGGGAGCTGTTTTTT

D: TRBD1
J: TRBJ1-2
size: few
V: TRBV5-1
CDR3: CASSWGQADGYTF
DNA: TGCGCCAGCAGCTGGGGACAGGCTGATGGCTACACCTTC

D: TRBD1
J: TRBJ2-7
size: -
V: TRBV7-2
CDR3: CASSLDGTGISYEQYF
DNA: TGTGCCAGCAGCTTAGACGGGACAGGGATCTCCTACGAGCAGTACTTC

D: TRBD2
J: TRBJ2-5
size: few
V: TRBV3-1
CDR3: CASKLTGGPGETQYF
DNA: TGTGCCAGCAAATTGACGGGGGGGCCTGGTGAGACCCAGTACTTC

D: -
J: TRBJ1-1
size: once
V: TRBV14
CDR3: CASSHITEAFF
DNA: TGTGCCAGCAGCCATATCACTGAAGCTTTCTTT

D: TRBD1
J: TRBJ1-1
size: few
V: TRBV4-1
CDR3: CASSQQGALDTEAFF
DNA: TGCGCCAGCAGCCAACAGGGGGCTTTAGACACTGAAGCTTTCTTT

D: TRBD2
J: TRBJ2-1
size: few
V: TRBV27
CDR3: CASSFRLAGGRGEQFF
DNA: TGTGCCAGCAGTTTTCGACTAGCGGGGGGCCGGGGTGAGCAGTTCTTC

D: TRBD2
J: TRBJ2-2
size: -
V: TRBV4-2
CDR3: CASSQAGTRGGELFF
DNA: TGTGCTAGCAGCCAGGCCGGGACTAGGGGCGGGGAGCTGTTTTTT

D: -
J: TRBJ2-5
size: -
V: TRBV9
CDR3: CASSSRLGTETQYF
DNA: TGTGCCAGCAGCTCCCGATTAGGCACAGAGACCCAGTACTTC

D: -
J: TRBJ2-1
size: few
V: TRBV5-1
CDR3: CASSLVSQDNEQFF
DNA: TGCGCCAGCAGCTTGGTATCACAGGACAATGAGCAGTTCTTC

D: -
J: TRBJ2-5
size: many
V: TRBV29-1
CDR3: CSAGTNQETQYF
DNA: TGCAGCGCCGGGACAAATCAAGAGACCCAGTACTTC

D: TRBD1
J: TRBJ2-7
size: -
V: TRBV29-1
CDR3: CSVGGVSDRESYEQYF
DNA: TGCAGCGTTGGTGGGGTCTCGGACAGGGAGTCCTACGAGCAGTACTTC

D: TRBD1
J: TRBJ1-6
size: -
V: TRBV4-1
CDR3: CASSQRGQPNSPLHF
DNA: TGCGCCAGCAGCCAGAGGGGACAGCCTAATTCACCCCTCCACTTT

D: TRBD2
J: TRBJ2-7
size: -
V: TRBV10-2
CDR3: CASSPQGGEQYF
DNA: TGCGCCAGCAGCCCCCAGGGAGGGGAGCAGTACTTC

D: -
J: TRBJ1-2
size: -
V: TRBV5-5
CDR3: CASSSPGEMGYTF
DNA: TGTGCCAGCAGCTCACCAGGGGAGATGGGCTACACCTTC

D: TRBD1
J: TRBJ2-5
size: -
V: TRBV10-1
CDR3: CASSEPRTGQVKETQYF
DNA: TGCGCCAGCAGTGAGCCACGAACGGGACAGGTCAAAGAGACCCAGTACTTC

D: -
J: TRBJ2-3
size: -
V: TRBV28
CDR3: CASSLSAPPTDTQYF
DNA: TGTGCCAGCAGTTTGTCGGCACCTCCCACAGATACGCAGTATTTT

D: -
J: TRBJ2-1
size: -
V: TRBV7-2
CDR3: CASSLQGRNEQFF
DNA: TGTGCCAGCAGCTTACAGGGTAGGAATGAGCAGTTCTTC

D: -
J: TRBJ2-3
size: -
V: TRBV29-1
CDR3: CSVLPRSDTQYF
DNA: TGCAGCGTACTGCCGAGGTCAGATACGCAGTATTTT

D: TRBD1
J: TRBJ2-7
size: once
V: TRBV20-1
CDR3: CSPTPRQGENTYEQYF
DNA: TGCAGTCCAACACCTCGACAGGGGGAAAACACCTACGAGCAGTACTTC